The present T cell receptor beta chain was sequenced within a study of T cell responses to AZD1222 COVID-19 vaccine. The repertoire was sequenced with immunoSEQ multiplex PCR; TCRdb's copy has only in-frame clones and lacks some. Of over 85,000 clones in the sample, approximately 90% were seen once. The CDR3 totals 18 residues. V dropped 4 bases and J dropped 3; count of bases not matched to a gene: 11. Germline loops: CDR1 MGHRA, CDR2 YSYEKL. The receptor was derived from an adult in good health. The starting material was peripheral blood, obtained on day 0 of AZD1222 vaccination. The gene calls are TRBV4-1 and TRBJ1-6; 8 bases fit TRBD1. CDR3 sequence: CASSLHRTGNDYNSPLHF. The CDR3 region has the DNA TGCGCCAGCAGCCTGCACCGGACAGGGAACGACTATAATTCACCCCTCCACTTT.